The sequence of this T cell receptor (beta chain) was determined in a study of blood T cells in healthy people across ages. There are 15 residues in the CDR3. Germline CDR1 reads DFQATT; CDR2 reads SNEGSKA (reference sequence). After removal of 4 bases from V and 9 bases from J, the junction contained 10 bases not matched to a gene. Next came a second PCR, run for roughly 6 to 11 cycles, which used a sample-barcoded 5' primer along with a J-beta primer mix. MiXCR, run by TCRdb on the 5' RACE reads, gives a single entry per CDR3 protein. Among around 1.7 million distinct CDR3 sequences listed, 28% were seen once.

J is TRBJ2-1 and V is TRBV20-1, with TRBD2 matching 12 bases. This receptor was taken from a woman younger than 45 in good health. Material: blood. CDR3 residues: CSAIRASGGAGEQFF. The DNA of the CDR3 is TGCAGTGCTATCAGAGCTAGCGGGGGGGCAGGTGAGCAGTTCTTC.